This T cell receptor (beta chain) was documented in a study of PD-1 and CTLA-4 blockade in melanoma. Measured with immunoSEQ multiplex PCR; TCRdb has only the in-frame clones, and not every one. Of about 16,000 clones detected, 70% appear once; the ten largest clones hold roughly 14%. V dropped 0 bases and J dropped 5 bases, with 13 bases sitting between them. The CDR3 consists of 15 residues. Germline CDR1 reads SNHLY; CDR2 reads FYNNEI. The chain links TRBV2 to TRBJ1-2; the D gene is possibly TRBD1 (6 bases). The sequencing here drew on CD8+ T cells from peripheral blood, taken from a patient given anti-PD-1 treatment. The sequence was collected from a human donor with melanoma. The CDR3 region has the DNA TGTGCCAGCAGTGAAGCATACAGGGCGTGGTATGGCTACACCTTC. This sequence encodes CASSEAYRAWYGYTF.